The clone carrying this T cell receptor (beta chain) was found many times. Its antigen is unidentified. Template switching added a universal primer binding site, and final cDNA carried unique molecular identifiers. TCRdb ran MiXCR on the 5' RACE reads and lists one entry per CDR3 protein. The sample contains about 250,000 distinct CDR3 sequences, over 11% of which appear only once. The sample originates from a study of identical twins. This CDR3 contains 16 residues. V gave up 4 bases and J gave up 8 bases, with 21 bases separating them. Broader study findings: Cross-sectional statistical analysis was relied on for the conclusions, without the same donors being followed. Twins shared beta out-of-frame sequences in excess, but this excess was weaker. Within cord blood, abundant beta clonotypes carried fewer insertions, but memory repertoires showed no such trend.

This receptor was identified in a woman aged 18 to 35 in good health. The material sequenced was memory (CD45RO+) T cells sorted from blood. The J gene is TRBJ2-1, the V gene TRBV12-3 or TRBV12-4; perhaps TRBD2 as D (6 bases). This CDR3 is CASSYPPGTEAHEQFF. The CDR3 DNA reads TGTGCCAGCAGTTACCCCCCAGGGACTGAGGCCCATGAGCAGTTCTTC.